Presented here are 5 T cell receptor beta chains from one specimen sequenced in a study of beta chain features in type 1 diabetes. General observations from the study: Shortening that was moderate but significant affected the TCRB CDR3s of Type 1 diabetes patients in all four CD4+ subsets.

Antigens of these TCRs are unknown. Every isolated RNA sample was fully reverse transcribed, so sequencing captured expressed TCRB transcripts. The protocol was immunoSEQ multiplex PCR, while the TCRdb copy is restricted to in-frame clones and leaves out a portion. The sample has 120,000 or so clones, roughly a sixth seen once; the top ten hold 2% to 3%. The source material was central memory CD4+ T cells from blood. The receptors shown here come from a young man with type 1 diabetes.

This clone was seen ten or more times. The chain joins TRBV5-6 to TRBJ1-1, with D unclear. The V end was cut by 5 bases, the J end by 1 base, with 6 bases between. Germline assignment: CDR1 SGHDT and CDR2 YYEEEE. The CDR3 sequence is 12 residues long. DNA for the CDR3: TGTGCCAGCAGGGTGTGGAACACTGAAGCTTTCTTT. Translating gives CASRVWNTEAFF. The full variable domain, in which reference TRBV5-6 and TRBJ1-1 provide the parts outside the CDR3, is DAGVTQSPTHLIKTRGQQVTLRCSPKSGHDTVSWYQQALGQGPQFIFQYYEEEERQRGNFPDRFSGHQFPNYSSELNVNALLLGDSALYLCASRVWNTEAFFGQGTRLTVV.

The chain employs TRBV15 and TRBJ1-5; D is unclear. Germline V gene sequence: CDR1 LNHNV, CDR2 YYDKDF (reference sequence). The CDR3 is 14 residues long. V was shortened by 0 bases and J by 6 bases, with 9 bases between the two germline ends. CDR3 DNA: TGTGCCACCAGCAGAGATACCGGGTTTCAGCCCCAGCATTTT. It is translated as CATSRDTGFQPQHF.

The chain carries TRBV7-9 and TRBJ2-7; 11 nucleotides line up with TRBD1. V lost 4 bases to trimming and J lost 2 bases; unmatched junction nucleotides: 1. The CDR3 covers 14 residues. Germline CDR1 and CDR2: SEHNR and FQNEAQ (reference sequence). For the CDR3, the DNA is TGTGCCAGCAGCTGGGGACAGGGGGCCTACGAGCAGTACTTC. As protein: CASSWGQGAYEQYF.

This clone was found a few times. The chain carries TRBV30 and TRBJ1-4, with 8 bases that match TRBD1. This CDR3 is built from 16 residues. After removal of 2 bases from V and 7 bases from J, the junction contained 12 bases not matched to a gene. Germline V CDR1 and CDR2: GTSNPN, SVGIG (reference sequence). The CDR3, as DNA: TGTGCCTGGAGTAACTTCGACAGGGGTTCGGGTGAAAAACTGTTTTTT. Its translation is CAWSNFDRGSGEKLFF.

The genes are TRBV7-2 and TRBJ2-4, with 9 bases that match TRBD1. CDR1 and CDR2 from the germline V gene are SGHTA and FQGNSA. The CDR3 runs to 15 residues. V dropped 5 bases and J dropped 3; count of bases not matched to a gene: 5. The DNA for the CDR3 is TGTGCCAGCAGCCCGTGGACAGGGGACAAAAACATTCAGTACTTC. It codes for CASSPWTGDKNIQYF.